The next 2 T cell receptor beta chains were all read from a single sample in a study of blood T cells in healthy people across ages. PCR was performed a second time for roughly 7 to 11 cycles using a sample-barcoded 5' primer and a J-beta primer mix. TCRdb re-analysed the 5' RACE reads in MiXCR, keeping a single row per CDR3 protein. The data show roughly 2 million distinct CDR3 sequences, with 40% to 55% seen just once and over 2% held by the top ten. Source material: blood. All receptors come from a woman aged 40 to 50 in good health.

V and J are TRBV7-2 and TRBJ2-5; TRBD1 agrees at 8 bases. Germline V gene lookup returns CDR1 SGHTA and CDR2 FQGNSA. The CDR3 runs 14 residues. With 0 bases clipped from V and 5 bases from J, the junction kept 2 bases outside the gene matches. In nucleotides, the CDR3 is TGTACCAGCAGCTTAGCGGGACAGGCTGAGACCCAGTACTTC. It specifies CTSSLAGQAETQYF.

The chain joins TRBV28 to TRBJ2-4; weak D call: TRBD1 (5 bases). The J call may be mistaken, given a closer DNA end match to TRBJ2-7. Germline V gene lookup returns CDR1 MDHEN and CDR2 SYDVKM. The CDR3 spans 12 residues. DNA for the CDR3: TGTGCCAGCAGTTTATCAGGGTTCGAGCAGTACTTC. This gives the protein CASSLSGFEQYF.